This record looks at one T cell receptor (beta chain) sequence and its context. Its binding antigen is unknown. No per-base quality is available; no much larger clone lies one base away. From cysteine to phenylalanine, the CDR3 is 16 amino acids long. The only DNA kept is the CDR3, 48 bases in frame from the first base. The germline V and J ends show losses of 5 bases and 7 bases respectively, and no gene match explains 13 bases of the junction. According to the germline V gene, CDR1 reads SGHTA and CDR2 reads FQGTGA. The sample originates from a study of shared clonotypes between healthy human individuals (dated by TCRdb to the early 2020s). For the study in its entirety: Three men and a couple of women, aged 18 to 49 years, made up the cohort. To estimate repertoire size and how much clonotype sharing occurs between individuals, the study deeply sequenced the blood TCR repertoires of five healthy adults. Per donor, leukapheresis produced somewhere between about 0.94 and 9.5 billion PBMCs. Per donor, three plates each were used for CD4 naive and CD4 memory, two for CD8 naive, and one for CD8 memory. Libraries were prepared and TCR repertoires were sequenced by different laboratories using diverse techniques, in order to increase sequencing depth and limit assay-specific biases.

TCR CDR3 regions were amplified from genomic DNA by multiplex PCR using the deep immunoSEQ assay. Extracted genomic DNA from each cell subset was distributed evenly across all wells of several immunoSEQ 96-well plates, and each plate was treated as a replicate. For sorted subsets, each replicate PCR was loaded with 200 ng genomic DNA, equivalent to 25,000 to 35,000 T cell genomes. The purified libraries were quantified using a Qubit 3.0 fluorometer, sized with a Bioanalyzer 2100, and then quantified again using the KAPA Library Quantification kit. Every immunoSEQ 96-well plate was sequenced on a dedicated single-read 150-cycle Illumina NextSeq 550 flow cell. The original pipeline was this. The immunoSEQ output contained only junctional sequences without quality scores, so filtering could not match that applied to full-length reads. Sequences were annotated with PyIR, a Python wrapper for IgBLAST v1.9, using IMGT germline references to assign V/J genes and CDR3. Any read was removed if the V/J assignment was weak (E-value above 1e-6), the CDR3 was missing, or the read contained stop codons, out-of-frame junctions, or ambiguous translated residues. V3J clonotypes were defined by identical inferred V gene, J gene, and CDR3 amino acid sequence. To compute the percentage overlap between repertoires, the number of shared unique clonotypes was divided by the size of the smaller repertoire. Repertoire richness was assessed with RTK rarefaction, the Chao1 estimator, and Recon v2.1 estimates of unobserved clonotypes. Generation probabilities were computed with OLGA for all TCRbeta clonotypes obtained by the gDNA method from a few donors. The table was pulled from immuneACCESS by TCRdb, which kept in-frame rearrangements only. Such tables lose some clones; where checked, under half of the loss comes from unresolved V genes, and the rest has no known cause. V and J calls and clone size are given by that table; D and trimming were obtained from the DNA. This sample is represented by approximately 320,000 clones; over 65% of them were singletons. 10% to 13% of the sample comes from the top ten.

Healthy HIV-negative adults with no recently reported acute infections or vaccinations were included as donors. All donors were Caucasian adults living in Nashville, Tennessee, USA. Magnetic negative selection was used to enrich CD4+ T cells, after which naive cells were positively selected on CD45RA and the negative fraction became the memory subset. After blood collection by leukapheresis, PBMCs were isolated using Ficoll-Histopaque density gradient centrifugation and then cryopreserved in the vapor phase of liquid nitrogen. Purity and quantity of every magnetically sorted T cell population were checked by analytical flow cytometry. Genomic DNA was isolated from every sorted fraction and measured by UV absorbance on a Nanodrop 2000c. Overall study outcomes, separate from this receptor: Naive subsets generally had larger estimated clonotype richness than memory subsets. Higher generation probabilities were observed for clonotypes shared by all four sorted-subset donors than for non-shared clonotypes. Across four donors, roughly 5.1% of naive CD4, roughly 3.4% of naive CD8, about 2.3% of memory CD4, and 0.4% to 0.45% of memory CD8 clonotypes were shared. Sampling was restricted to blood, and TCR repertoires in tissue are likely to differ from TCR repertoires in blood. The small number of donors limited the genetic and exposure-history diversity represented. Pairwise subsampling indicated that sequencing depth was expected to affect the degree of clonotype sharing among donors. Even with the large sequencing depth, rarefaction of the sorted-subset datasets indicated that sequencing was incomplete.

The rearranged chain carries TRBV7-3 and TRBJ2-1; 8 central bases correspond to TRBD2. The sample taken for sequencing was memory CD4+ T cells sorted from blood. Interpreted using the paper, the cell subset or site label stands for: CD45RA-negative fraction. The clonotype comes from a man aged 25 to 40 in good health. The DNA sequence follows: TGTGCCAGCAGCGCACCCGGGACTAGTCAGATTAATGAGCAGTTCTTC. Its translation reads: CASSAPGTSQINEQFF.